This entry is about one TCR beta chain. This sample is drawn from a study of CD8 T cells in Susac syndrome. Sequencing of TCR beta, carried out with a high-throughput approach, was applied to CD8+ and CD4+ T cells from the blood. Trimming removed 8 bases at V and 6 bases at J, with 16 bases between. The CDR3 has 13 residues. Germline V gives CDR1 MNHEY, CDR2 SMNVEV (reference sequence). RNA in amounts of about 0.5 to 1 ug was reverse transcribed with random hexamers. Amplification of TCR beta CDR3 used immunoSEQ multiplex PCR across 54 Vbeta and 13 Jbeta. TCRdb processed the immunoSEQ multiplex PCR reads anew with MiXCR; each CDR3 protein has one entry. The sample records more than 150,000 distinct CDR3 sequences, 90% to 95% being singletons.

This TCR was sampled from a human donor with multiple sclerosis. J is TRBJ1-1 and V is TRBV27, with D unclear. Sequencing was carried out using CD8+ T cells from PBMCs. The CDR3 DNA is TGTGCCAGCGGTCGGGGAGCTTTCGCTGAAGCTTTCTTT. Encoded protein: CASGRGAFAEAFF.